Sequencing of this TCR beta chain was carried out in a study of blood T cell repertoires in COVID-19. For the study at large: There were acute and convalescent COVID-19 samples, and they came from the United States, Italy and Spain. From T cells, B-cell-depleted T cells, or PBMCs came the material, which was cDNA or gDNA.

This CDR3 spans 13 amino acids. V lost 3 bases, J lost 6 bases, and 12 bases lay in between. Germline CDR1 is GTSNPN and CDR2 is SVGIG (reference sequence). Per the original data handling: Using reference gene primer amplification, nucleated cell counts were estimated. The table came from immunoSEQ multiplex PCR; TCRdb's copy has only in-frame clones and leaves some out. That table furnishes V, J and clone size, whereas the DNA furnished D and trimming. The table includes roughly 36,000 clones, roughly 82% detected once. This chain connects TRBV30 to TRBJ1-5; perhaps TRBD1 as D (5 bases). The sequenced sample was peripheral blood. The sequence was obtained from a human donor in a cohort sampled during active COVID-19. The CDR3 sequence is CAWSWGGGQPQHF. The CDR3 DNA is TGTGCCTGGAGCTGGGGGGGTGGTCAGCCCCAGCATTTT.